This T cell receptor (beta chain) was recorded in a study of T cells in Graves' hyperthyroidism and ophthalmopathy. The wider study: At initial diagnosis, before any treatment had begun, peripheral blood was obtained. Findings and caveats of the study: In the blood, most expanded thyroid clonotypes above 0.001 appeared as well.

TCR beta CDR3 region amplification was performed from RNA transcripts. The study used the HTBI primer set for a first-round RT-PCR of the TCR CDR3. TCRdb independently ran MiXCR on the multiplex PCR reads; one entry per CDR3 protein. The data hold around 400,000 distinct CDR3 sequences, with 20% to 30% observed a single time. In its sample, this clonotype was seen a few times. Its specificity is not known. Trimming stripped 0 bases from V and 0 bases from J, with 14 bases between. Germline V lookup: CDR1 SQVTM, CDR2 ANQGSEA. The length of the CDR3 is 16 residues. The TCR was taken from a man aged 50-60 years with Graves' hyperthyroidism. Sequencing input: blood. The chain combines TRBV29-1 with TRBJ1-1; TRBD1 is a possible D gene (5 bases). DNA for the CDR3: TGCAGCGTTGAAGATCAGGCGAGAGGGGTGAACACTGAAGCTTTCTTT. Translation gives CSVEDQARGVNTEAFF.